This T cell receptor beta chain was identified in a study of identical twins. This clonotype was observed many times. Its antigen remains unidentified. A universal primer site arose from template switching, and cDNA bore unique molecular identifiers. TCRdb recomputed calls from the 5' RACE reads with MiXCR, one row per CDR3 protein. The top ten clones hold approximately 12% of a sample with about 100,000 distinct CDR3 sequences, about 6.1% of them seen once. Study-level results: Whereas memory repertoires showed no such difference, abundant cord blood beta clonotypes carried fewer insertions. Out-of-frame alpha sequences common to twins exhibited a surplus of low generation probability. Researchers caution that invariant MAIT and iNKT cells could partly confound zero-insertion analyses.

Germline V gene data show CDR1 as MNHNY and CDR2 as SVGAGI (reference sequence). Trimming removed 2 bases at V and 2 bases at J, with 10 bases between. CDR3 size: 14 residues. Source material: memory T cells sorted from blood. The receptor's source is a woman in her 50s in good health. This chain connects TRBV6-6 to TRBJ2-7; the D gene is possibly TRBD1 (5 bases). CDR3 amino acids: CASSYGQGAYEQYV. The CDR3 nucleotides are TGTGCCAGCAGTTACGGGCAGGGCGCCTACGAGCAGTACGTC.